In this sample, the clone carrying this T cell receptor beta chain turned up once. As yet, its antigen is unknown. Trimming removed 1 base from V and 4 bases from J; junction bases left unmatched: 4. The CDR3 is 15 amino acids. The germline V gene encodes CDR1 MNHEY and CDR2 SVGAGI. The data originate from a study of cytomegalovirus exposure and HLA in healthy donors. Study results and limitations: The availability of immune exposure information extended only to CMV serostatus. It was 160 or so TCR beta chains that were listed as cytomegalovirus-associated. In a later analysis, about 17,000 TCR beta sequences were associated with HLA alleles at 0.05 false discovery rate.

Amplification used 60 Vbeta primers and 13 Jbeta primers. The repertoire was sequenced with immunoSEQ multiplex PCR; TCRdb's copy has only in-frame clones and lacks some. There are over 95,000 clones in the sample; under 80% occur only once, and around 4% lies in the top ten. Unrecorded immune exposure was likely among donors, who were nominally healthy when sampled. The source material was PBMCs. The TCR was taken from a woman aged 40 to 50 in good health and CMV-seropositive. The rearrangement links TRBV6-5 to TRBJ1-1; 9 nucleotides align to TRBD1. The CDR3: CASSYWGQGGTEAFF. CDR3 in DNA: TGTGCCAGCAGTTACTGGGGACAGGGTGGCACTGAAGCTTTCTTT.